A single sample is the source of the 30 T cell receptor beta chains below, sequenced in a study of T cells after yellow fever vaccination. MiXCR was run by TCRdb on the 5' RACE reads, yielding one entry per CDR3 protein. The table lists 300,000 to 400,000 distinct CDR3 sequences, more than 5.5% of them singletons. The material sequenced was PBMCs, taken 5 days after the yellow fever booster vaccination. The receptor set was obtained from a man aged 30 to 45 who received the YFV17D yellow fever vaccine.

This clonotype appeared many times. In DNA, the CDR3 is TGTGCCAGCAGTCTCAGGGGAAACACAGATACGCAGTATTTT. Protein product: CASSLRGNTDTQYF. The rearrangement uses TRBV6-1 and TRBJ2-3, with D tentatively TRBD1 (6 bases). CDR1 is MNHNS, CDR2 SASEGT, per germline. V was pared by 5 bases and J by 2 bases, with 11 bases between. The CDR3 is made up of 14 amino acids.

Only a few counts were recorded for this clonotype. The chain joins TRBV28 to TRBJ2-1, with 10 bases fitting TRBD2. The CDR3 runs to 17 residues. J gave up 0 bases and V 6 bases, and 8 bases lay outside the gene matches. Germline values: CDR1 MDHEN, CDR2 SYDVKM. CDR3 region: CASSTGASGGSYNEQFF. CDR3 DNA sequence: TGTGCCAGCAGCACGGGGGCTAGCGGGGGCTCCTACAATGAGCAGTTCTTC.

This clonotype has a count of ten or more. The chain carries TRBV2 and TRBJ2-2; no definite D call. With 7 bases removed from V and 2 bases from J, the gap between germline ends came to 8 bases. Germline V gene lookup returns CDR1 SNHLY and CDR2 FYNNEI. The CDR3 is made up of 13 amino acids. CDR3: CASNRGNTGELFF. CDR3 coding DNA: TGTGCCAGCAACCGCGGCAACACCGGGGAGCTGTTTTTT.

This clonotype was counted a few times. V usage is TRBV30 and J usage is TRBJ2-7; D call uncertain. Germline V gene data show CDR1 as GTSNPN and CDR2 as SVGIG (reference sequence). Trimming took 0 bases from V and 0 from J, leaving 6 bases between them. The CDR3 extends over 13 amino acids. CDR3 region: CAWSVGNSYEQYF. The DNA for the CDR3 is TGTGCCTGGAGTGTTGGCAACTCCTACGAGCAGTACTTC.

This chain connects TRBV3-1 to TRBJ1-1; D is ambiguous. Germline CDR1 LGHDT, CDR2 YNNKEL (reference sequence). V gave up 1 base and J gave up 1 base, with 10 bases separating them. CDR3 length: 15 amino acids. Here the CDR3 DNA reads TGTGCCAGCAGCCAAGGCCCCGTGAGGAACACTGAAGCTTTCTTT. It codes for CASSQGPVRNTEAFF.

This clonotype has more than one count but fewer than ten. This rearrangement joins TRBV30 to TRBJ2-7, with 7 bases fitting TRBD1. CDR1 GTSNPN and CDR2 SVGIG come from the germline V gene (reference sequence). Trimming cost V 7 bases and J 6 bases; bases outside gene matches: 12. This CDR3 is 13 amino acids long. CDR3 sequence (DNA): TGTGCCTTGACAGGGTGGGCTTCCGTCGAGCAGTACTTC. This encodes CALTGWASVEQYF.

J is TRBJ2-3 and V is TRBV6-2 or TRBV6-3; 11 bases are a match to TRBD2. After removal of 4 bases from V and 2 bases from J, the junction contained 14 bases not matched to a gene. CDR1 and CDR2 (germline): MNHEY, SVGEGT. There are 19 residues in the CDR3. CDR3 nucleotide sequence: TGTGCCAGCAGTTCTCGTCTAGCGGGAGGCCCAACCCACACAGATACGCAGTATTTT. This sequence encodes CASSSRLAGGPTHTDTQYF.

The rearrangement joins TRBV5-4 to TRBJ2-1; no clear D. This CDR3 region has 14 residues. Germline CDR1 is SGHNT and CDR2 is YYREEE (reference sequence). The V end lost 0 bases, the J end lost 7 bases, and 11 bases lay between the germline ends. In nucleotides, the CDR3 is TGTGCCAGCAGCTTGGTAGTGATGGGTAATGAGCAGTTCTTC. This sequence encodes CASSLVVMGNEQFF.

In this sample, this clonotype turned up a few times. This sequence joins TRBV5-4 and TRBJ2-7, with 8 bases lining up with TRBD2. Germline lookup yields CDR1 SGHNT and CDR2 YYREEE (reference sequence). There are 14 residues in the CDR3. V was pared by 4 bases and J by 6 bases, with 9 bases of the junction left unmatched. Here the CDR3 reads CASSAVGTRVEQYF. DNA for the CDR3: TGTGCCAGCAGCGCCGTAGGGACTAGGGTCGAGCAGTACTTC.

The V and J genes are TRBV4-2 and TRBJ2-3; no clear D gene. Looked up from germline, CDR1 is LGHNA and CDR2 is YNFKEQ. The V gene lost 3 bases and the J gene lost 0 bases, with 10 bases spanning the gap. CDR3 length: 15 amino acids. The CDR3 DNA sequence: TGTGCCAGCAGCCATGGAGAAGAAAGCACAGATACGCAGTATTTT. Protein: CASSHGEESTDTQYF.

This clonotype showed up many times. V gene TRBV5-1 combines with J gene TRBJ2-1; D not resolved. From germline, CDR1 is SGHRS and CDR2 YFSETQ. Trimming took off 4 bases at V and 6 bases at J, with 8 bases between the two ends. This CDR3 is built from 12 residues. The DNA of the CDR3 is TGCGCCAGCAGCCCGCGCGCCAATGAGCAGTTCTTC. Protein product: CASSPRANEQFF.

This clonotype came up a few times. The chain recombines TRBV7-2 with TRBJ2-3, with TRBD2 as a possible D gene (6 bases). This CDR3 comprises 13 residues. CDR1 is SGHTA, CDR2 FQGNSA, per germline. Trimming took off 10 bases at V and 2 bases at J, with 13 bases between the two ends. The CDR3 DNA is TGTGCCACCTCGGGAGACTACACAGATACGCAGTATTTT. Encoded protein: CATSGDYTDTQYF.

The chain uses TRBV28 and TRBJ2-2, with D unresolved. The V end lost 3 bases, the J end lost 8 bases, and 4 bases lay between the germline ends. This CDR3 is 11 amino acids long. Germline CDR1 is MDHEN and CDR2 is SYDVKM. As DNA, the CDR3 is TGTGCCAGCAGTTTGTGGGGGGAGCTGTTTTTT. Translated: CASSLWGELFF. The full variable domain, its missing parts supplied by reference TRBV28 and TRBJ2-2, is DVKVTQSSRYLVKRTGEKVFLECVQDMDHENMFWYRQDPGLGLRLIYFSYDVKMKEKGDIPEGYSVSREKKERFSLILESASTNQTSMYLCASSLWGELFFGEGSRLTVL.

This clonotype was recorded many times. The CDR3 bases are TGTGCCAGCAGTCCTAGCGGGAGTAAAAACATTCAGTACTTC. Translating it yields CASSPSGSKNIQYF. The V and J genes are TRBV12-3 or TRBV12-4 and TRBJ2-4, with 10 bases identical to TRBD2. This CDR3 is 14 amino acids long. V was pared by 5 bases and J by 4 bases, with 2 bases of the junction left unmatched.

This clonotype has more than one count but fewer than ten. Germline is not matched at one junction end, which may reflect a read error. The rearrangement uses TRBV29-1 and TRBJ1-2; a weak D match, TRBD1 (6 bases). The CDR3 is 14 residues long. Germline CDR1 and CDR2: SQVTM and ANQGSEA. CDR3 bases: TGCAGCGTTGAAGGGGGGCAGGCTAATTATGGCTACACCTTC. Amino acids: CSVEGGQANYGYTF.

This clonotype was observed a handful of times. The CDR3 sequence is CASNRAAGVPNEQFF. The CDR3 coding sequence is TGTGCCAGTAACCGTGCAGCGGGAGTACCGAATGAGCAGTTCTTC. J is TRBJ2-1 and V is TRBV19; TRBD2 aligns across 8 bases. Unmatched junction bases numbered 12, after V lost 7 bases and J lost 7 bases. The CDR3 sequence is 15 residues long. The germline V gene has CDR1 LNHDA and CDR2 SQIVND (reference sequence).

This sequence joins TRBV7-9 and TRBJ2-7; 9 bases line up with TRBD1. There are 14 residues in the CDR3. Germline loops: CDR1 SEHNR, CDR2 FQNEAQ (reference sequence). The V and J ends lost 3 bases and 6 bases, in that order; junction bases with no gene match: 6. The CDR3 reads CASSLGTGITEQYF. For the CDR3, the DNA is TGTGCCAGCAGCTTGGGGACAGGGATAACCGAGCAGTACTTC. Using reference TRBV7-9 and TRBJ2-7 for the parts outside the CDR3, the full variable domain is DTGVSQNPRHKITKRGQNVTFRCDPISEHNRLYWYRQTLGQGPEFLTYFQNEAQLEKSRLLSDRFSAERPKGSFSTLEIQRTEQGDSAMYLCASSLGTGITEQYFGPGTRLTVT.

The rearrangement links TRBV27 to TRBJ1-2; D might be TRBD1 (5 bases). Per germline, CDR1 MNHEY and CDR2 SMNVEV (reference sequence). The V end was cut by 3 bases, the J end by 7 bases, with 9 bases between. This CDR3 region has 12 residues. CDR3 amino acids: CASSFSGGGYTF. CDR3 sequence (DNA): TGTGCCAGCAGTTTCAGTGGGGGTGGCTACACCTTC.

This clonotype was seen ten or more times. V gene TRBV12-3 or TRBV12-4 combines with J gene TRBJ2-3; no definite D call. The V end lost 6 bases, the J end lost 3 bases, and 7 bases lay between the germline ends. The CDR3 length is 12 residues. The CDR3, as DNA: TGTGCCAGCAGCTTACGGACAGATACGCAGTATTTT. Translating it yields CASSLRTDTQYF.

This clonotype was seen more than once but under ten times. The CDR3 region has the DNA TGTGCCAGCAGCTCGACCGGGACTCTTCAGTACTTC. It specifies CASSSTGTLQYF. This chain joins TRBV7-9 and TRBJ2-7; D is perhaps TRBD2 (6 bases). The CDR3 covers 12 residues. Trimming pared 4 bases from V and 10 bases from J, leaving 14 bases between. Looked up from germline, CDR1 is SEHNR and CDR2 is FQNEAQ (reference sequence). Full variable domain (outside the CDR3, taken from reference TRBV7-9 and TRBJ2-7): DTGVSQNPRHKITKRGQNVTFRCDPISEHNRLYWYRQTLGQGPEFLTYFQNEAQLEKSRLLSDRFSAERPKGSFSTLEIQRTEQGDSAMYLCASSSTGTLQYFGPGTRLTVT.

This clonotype was recorded a few times. CDR3 sequence (DNA): TGCAGTGCCCCGACTAGCGGAGGCCCCTACGAGCAGTACTTC. As protein: CSAPTSGGPYEQYF. V and J are TRBV20-1 and TRBJ2-7, with 9 bases matching TRBD2. There are 14 residues in the CDR3. Germline values: CDR1 DFQATT, CDR2 SNEGSKA (reference sequence). Trimming cost V 6 bases and J 2 bases; bases outside gene matches: 8.

This sequence joins TRBV20-1 and TRBJ1-5; D unresolved. The CDR3 spans 14 residues. Germline V CDR1 and CDR2: DFQATT, SNEGSKA (reference sequence). V lost 0 bases and J lost 5, with 11 bases in between. The CDR3 sequence is CSAREIAGDQPQHF. In DNA form, the CDR3 reads TGCAGTGCTAGAGAAATTGCTGGGGATCAGCCCCAGCATTTT.

The sample holds a few counts of this clonotype. V and J are TRBV20-1 and TRBJ2-1; TRBD1 might be the D (5 bases). There are 14 residues in the CDR3. The V end was cut by 6 bases, the J end by 5 bases, with 17 bases between. CDR1 DFQATT and CDR2 SNEGSKA come from the germline V gene (reference sequence). As DNA, the CDR3 is TGCAGTGCCCTGATAGGGGCATCCGACAATGAGCAGTTCTTC. It specifies CSALIGASDNEQFF.

This clonotype was seen at least ten times. The rearrangement joins TRBV9 to TRBJ2-2, with 7 bases that match TRBD1. Germline assignment: CDR1 SGDLS and CDR2 YYNGEE. The length of the CDR3 is 14 residues. V lost 4 bases, J lost 6 bases, and 6 bases stayed unmatched. In DNA form, the CDR3 reads TGTGCCAGCAGCCCCCGACAGGGTGCCGGGGAGCTGTTTTTT. It is translated as CASSPRQGAGELFF.

This clonotype has a handful of counts. A much larger clone differs by one base, so this may be a read error. V is TRBV7-2 and J is TRBJ2-1; D remains ambiguous. V dropped 7 bases and J dropped 3 bases, with 4 bases sitting between them. Germline loops: CDR1 SGHTA, CDR2 FQGNSA. The CDR3 is made up of 11 amino acids. The CDR3 DNA reads TGTGCCAGCACCGACTACAATGAGCAGTTCTTC. It codes for CASTDYNEQFF. The full variable domain, its missing parts supplied by reference TRBV7-2 and TRBJ2-1, is GAGVSQSPSNKVTEKGKDVELRCDPISGHTALYWYRQSLGQGLEFLIYFQGNSAPDKSGLPSDRFSAERTGGSVSTLTIQRTQQEDSAVYLCASTDYNEQFFGPGTRLTVL.

This clonotype is a singleton in its sample. The chain links TRBV2 to TRBJ2-5; possibly TRBD2 for D (6 bases). V gave up 7 bases and J gave up 1 base, with 19 bases separating them. Germline CDR1 SNHLY, CDR2 FYNNEI. This CDR3 has 16 amino acids. The CDR3: CASMEGPAGGQETQYF. Here the CDR3 DNA reads TGTGCCAGCATGGAGGGGCCGGCTGGGGGCCAAGAGACCCAGTACTTC.

The V gene is TRBV24-1, the J gene TRBJ2-1; possible D gene TRBD1, 6 bases. Per germline, CDR1 KGHDR and CDR2 SFDVKD. Trimming cost V 3 bases and J 3 bases, with 11 bases left between them. The CDR3 contains 15 residues. The CDR3 DNA follows: TGTGCCACCAGTGATCCTGACAGGAACTACAATGAGCAGTTCTTC. As protein: CATSDPDRNYNEQFF.

The genes are TRBV9 and TRBJ2-4; weak D call: TRBD2 (6 bases). The CDR3 loop spans 13 amino acids. Germline CDR1 SGDLS, CDR2 YYNGEE. V was cut by 4 bases and J by 9 bases, with 14 bases left in between. CDR3 protein: CASSPRGFAIQYF. In nucleotides, the CDR3 is TGTGCCAGCAGCCCCCGGGGGTTTGCCATTCAGTACTTC.

This chain uses TRBV28 with TRBJ2-4, with D uncertain. The CDR3 runs 10 residues. The V end lost 8 bases, the J end lost 5 bases, and 4 bases lay between the germline ends. CDR1 and CDR2 from the germline V gene are MDHEN and SYDVKM. CDR3 sequence: CASGQNIQYF. DNA of the CDR3: TGTGCCAGCGGTCAAAACATTCAGTACTTC.

This clonotype was seen ten or more times. This chain links TRBV5-1 with TRBJ2-7; 7 positions match TRBD2. CDR1 and CDR2 from the germline V gene are SGHRS and YFSETQ. The CDR3 is 16 amino acids. V shed 4 bases and J 3 bases; nucleotides not matched to a gene: 13. This CDR3 reads CASSPEGAGELYEQYF. In DNA form, the CDR3 reads TGCGCCAGCAGCCCTGAGGGTGCGGGAGAACTCTACGAGCAGTACTTC. Full variable domain (rest looked up from reference TRBV5-1 and TRBJ2-7): KAGVTQTPRYLIKTRGQQVTLSCSPISGHRSVSWYQQTPGQGLQFLFEYFSETQRNKGNFPGRFSGRQFSNSRSEMNVSTLELGDSALYLCASSPEGAGELYEQYFGPGTRLTVT.